These 12 T cell receptor beta chains came from one sample sequenced in a study of T cells after yellow fever vaccination. TCRdb re-analysed the 5' RACE reads in MiXCR, keeping a single row per CDR3 protein. Altogether 300,000 to 350,000 distinct CDR3 sequences are present, 4% to 5.5% being singletons, with the ten largest covering approximately 20%. This sample comprised PBMCs, obtained 15 days after the yellow fever booster vaccination. These receptors all come from a man aged 18 to 35 who received the YFV17D yellow fever vaccine.

This clonotype was counted ten times or more. The chain uses TRBV7-3 and TRBJ2-3; D gene ambiguous. CDR1 SGHTA and CDR2 FQGTGA come from the germline V gene. The CDR3 runs to 14 residues. V gave up 4 bases and J gave up 2 bases, with 10 bases separating them. The CDR3 bases are TGTGCCAGCAGCTATGGGCTCGCCACAGATACGCAGTATTTT. The encoded protein is CASSYGLATDTQYF.

This clonotype was detected many times. The V call is TRBV7-9, the J call TRBJ1-3; 7 bases line up with TRBD1. CDR1 is SEHNR and CDR2 is FQNEAQ in the germline V gene (reference sequence). The CDR3 has 15 residues. J was trimmed by 4 bases and V by 3 bases; bases with no gene match: 6. The CDR3 spells CASSFPGTAGNTIYF. The DNA for the CDR3 is TGTGCCAGCAGCTTCCCCGGGACAGCAGGAAACACCATATATTTT.

The sample holds many counts of this clonotype. The rearrangement uses TRBV7-7 and TRBJ2-5; no definite D call. The CDR3 length is 14 residues. Trimming left V 5 bases short and J 6 bases short, with 16 bases between. CDR1 SSHAT and CDR2 FNYEAQ come from the germline V gene (reference sequence). CDR3 coding DNA: TGTGCCAGCAGCCCCCAGCAAGGTTCCCAGACCCAGTACTTC. Residues: CASSPQQGSQTQYF.

There are many counts of this clonotype. CDR3 coding DNA: TGCAGCGGGGCGAACAGGTATTCGGACAATCAGCCCCAGCATTTT. Its translation: CSGANRYSDNQPQHF. V gene TRBV20-1 combines with J gene TRBJ1-5; D might be TRBD1 (5 bases). From germline, CDR1 is DFQATT and CDR2 SNEGSKA (reference sequence). The CDR3 has 15 residues.

In this sample, this clonotype turned up many times. The chain employs TRBV5-1 and TRBJ2-2; D unclear. The CDR3 has 14 residues. Looked up from germline, CDR1 is SGHRS and CDR2 is YFSETQ. The germline V and J ends were trimmed by 0 bases and 6 bases, with 9 bases remaining between them. The CDR3 reads CASSLVDDAGELFF. The CDR3 DNA reads as TGCGCCAGCAGCTTGGTAGACGACGCCGGGGAGCTGTTTTTT.

In its sample, this clonotype was seen many times. This rearrangement joins TRBV10-3 to TRBJ2-5; 11 bases align to TRBD2. The junction had 10 bases not matched to a gene; V was cut back by 3 bases and J by 1 base. The CDR3 contains 18 residues. Germline V gene lookup returns CDR1 ENHRY and CDR2 SYGVKD. CDR3 sequence: CAISDLIAGGPSQETQYF. Written as DNA, the CDR3 is TGTGCCATCAGTGACCTCATAGCGGGGGGGCCCTCCCAAGAGACCCAGTACTTC.

This clonotype came up many times. This chain links TRBV20-1 with TRBJ1-6; D not certain. This CDR3 comprises 13 residues. V lost 5 bases and J 8 bases, leaving 13 bases between the germline ends. Germline lookup yields CDR1 DFQATT and CDR2 SNEGSKA (reference sequence). CDR3: CSAGGPSDSPLHF. The CDR3 DNA is TGCAGTGCTGGCGGCCCATCGGATTCACCCCTCCACTTT.

The gene calls are TRBV9 and TRBJ1-1; D unclear. The V gene lost 0 bases and the J gene lost 0 bases, with 9 bases spanning the gap. The CDR3 is 15 residues long. In germline, CDR1 is SGDLS, CDR2 YYNGEE. The CDR3 loop reads CASSVGKGMNTEAFF. The CDR3 DNA is TGTGCCAGCAGCGTAGGTAAGGGTATGAACACTGAAGCTTTCTTT.

This clonotype has ten or more counts. The junction shows a germline mismatch at one end, possibly a read error. The chain employs TRBV5-1 and TRBJ2-2; no firm D call. The CDR3 has 14 residues. Germline V gene sequence: CDR1 SGHRS, CDR2 YFSETQ. CDR3 protein: CASSLGRNTGELFF. The CDR3 region has the DNA TGTGCCAGCAGCTTAGGTCGTAACACCGGGGAGCTGTTTTTT.

This clonotype was detected a few times. The chain employs TRBV12-3 or TRBV12-4 and TRBJ1-6; unclear D gene. V was cut by 1 base and J by 6 bases, with 4 bases left in between. The CDR3 has 13 residues. CDR3 sequence: CASSLGTNSPLHF. In DNA, the CDR3 is TGTGCCAGCAGTTTAGGTACTAATTCACCCCTCCACTTT.

CDR3 protein: CASSPDRPKLFF. CDR3 nucleotides: TGTGCCAGCTCACCCGACCGACCGAAACTGTTTTTT. The rearrangement links TRBV18 to TRBJ1-4; D is ambiguous. Germline V gene sequence: CDR1 KGHSH, CDR2 LQKENI. Trimming left V 3 bases short and J 11 bases short, with 10 bases between. There are 12 residues in the CDR3. Supplemented by reference TRBV18 and TRBJ1-4, the full variable domain reads NAGVMQNPRHLVRRRGQEARLRCSPMKGHSHVYWYRQLPEEGLKFMVYLQKENIIDESGMPKERFSAEFPKEGPSILRIQQVVRGDSAAYFCASSPDRPKLFFGSGTQLSVL.

This clonotype turned up a few times. The chain is built from TRBV10-2 and TRBJ2-3; D not resolved. The better agreement between TRBJ1-5 and the DNA end casts doubt on the J call. The CDR3 contains 12 residues. In germline, CDR1 is WSHSY, CDR2 SAAADI. CDR3 loop: CASSRIADTQHF. CDR3 DNA sequence: TGCGCCAGCAGCAGAATAGCAGATACGCAGCATTTT.